This T cell receptor (beta chain) is from a study of T cells in Graves' hyperthyroidism and ophthalmopathy. Study-level information: Peripheral blood was obtained at initial diagnosis, preceding any treatment.

Study-level results: Prediction of ophthalmopathy progression came a median approximately 7 months pre-onset. Blood also carried most thyroid clonotypes expanded above 0.001.

Germline CDR1 is SQVTM and CDR2 is ANQGSEA. The V end was cut by 6 bases, the J end by 2 bases, with 23 bases between. This CDR3 spans 16 amino acids. Comment on this clonotype: Its antigen is not identified.

RNA transcripts were the template for amplifying TCR beta CDR3 regions. Initially, a first-round RT-PCR of the TCR CDR3 employed the HTBI primer set. TCRdb independently ran MiXCR on the multiplex PCR reads; one entry per CDR3 protein. The table includes under 300,000 distinct CDR3 sequences, around 22% detected once. Used for diagnoses were clinical symptoms, serum thyroxine and TRAb, thyroid ultrasound and orbital computed tomography. The rearrangement links TRBV29-1 to TRBJ2-7, with D maybe TRBD2 (7 bases). The receptor was isolated from a man aged 30 to 45 with Graves' ophthalmopathy. The source material was blood. CDR3 sequence (DNA): TGCAGCGTGGGGGACATCAGGCGGCGGGGGACCTACGAGCAGTACTTC. Its translation: CSVGDIRRRGTYEQYF.